This T cell receptor beta chain was recorded in a study of resident and recirculating memory T cells in vitiligo. Study-level points and caveats: Different lesions suggested infiltration by different T cell clones.

The germline V gene has CDR1 MDHEN and CDR2 SYDVKM. The length of the CDR3 is 14 residues. The ends were cut back, 4 bases at V and 5 bases at J, with 15 bases in the middle. Only in-frame clones appear in the TCRdb table, and some are missing; sequencing was by immunoSEQ multiplex PCR. The sample records 75,000 to 95,000 clones, roughly nine tenths being singletons. On this clone itself: Antigen: not known.

The specimen was blood. The rearrangement joins TRBV28 to TRBJ2-7; possibly TRBD1 for D (5 bases). The receptor was derived from a male donor with vitiligo. The CDR3 protein is CASSWGGLGNEQYF. The CDR3 DNA sequence: TGTGCCAGCAGTTGGGGCGGTCTGGGGAACGAGCAGTACTTC.